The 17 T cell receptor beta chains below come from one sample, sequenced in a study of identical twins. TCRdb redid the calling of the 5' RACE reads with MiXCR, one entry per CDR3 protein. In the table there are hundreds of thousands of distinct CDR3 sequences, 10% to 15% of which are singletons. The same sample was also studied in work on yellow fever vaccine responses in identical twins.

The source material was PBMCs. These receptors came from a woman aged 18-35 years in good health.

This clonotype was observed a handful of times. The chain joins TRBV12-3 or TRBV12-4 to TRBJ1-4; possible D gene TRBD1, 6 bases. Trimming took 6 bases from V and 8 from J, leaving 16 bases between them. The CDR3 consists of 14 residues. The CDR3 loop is CASRDTGSAEKLFF. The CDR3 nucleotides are TGTGCCAGCAGGGATACAGGGAGCGCCGAAAAACTGTTTTTT.

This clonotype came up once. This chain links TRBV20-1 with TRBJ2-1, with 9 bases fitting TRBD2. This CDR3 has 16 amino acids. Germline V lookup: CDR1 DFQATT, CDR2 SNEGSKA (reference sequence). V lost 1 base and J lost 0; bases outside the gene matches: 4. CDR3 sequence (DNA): TGCAGTGCTAGAGGATTAGCGGGGGACTCCTACAATGAGCAGTTCTTC. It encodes CSARGLAGDSYNEQFF.

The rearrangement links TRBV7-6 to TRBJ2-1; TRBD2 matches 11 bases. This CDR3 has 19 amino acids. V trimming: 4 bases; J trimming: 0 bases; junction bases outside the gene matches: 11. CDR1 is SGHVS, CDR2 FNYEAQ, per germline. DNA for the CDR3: TGTGCCAGCAGCTCCGGGGCTAGCGGGAGGACCGGCTCCTACAATGAGCAGTTCTTC. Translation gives CASSSGASGRTGSYNEQFF.

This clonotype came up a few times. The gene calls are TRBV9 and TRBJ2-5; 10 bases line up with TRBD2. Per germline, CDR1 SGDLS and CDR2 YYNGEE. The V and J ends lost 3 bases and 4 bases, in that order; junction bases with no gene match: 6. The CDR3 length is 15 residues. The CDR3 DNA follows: TGTGCCAGCAGCGCCCCTAGCGGGAGAGGAGAGACCCAGTACTTC. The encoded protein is CASSAPSGRGETQYF.

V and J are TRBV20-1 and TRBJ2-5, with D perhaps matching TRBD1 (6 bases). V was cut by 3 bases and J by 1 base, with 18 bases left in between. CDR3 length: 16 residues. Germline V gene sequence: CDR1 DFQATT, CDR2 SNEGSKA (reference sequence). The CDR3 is CSASRGRVGAQETQYF. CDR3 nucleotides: TGCAGTGCTAGCCGAGGACGGGTGGGGGCCCAAGAGACCCAGTACTTC.

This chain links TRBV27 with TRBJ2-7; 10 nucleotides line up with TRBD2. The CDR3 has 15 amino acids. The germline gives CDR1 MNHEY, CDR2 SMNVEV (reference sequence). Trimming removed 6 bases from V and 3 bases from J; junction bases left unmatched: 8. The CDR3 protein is CASSPKAGGIYEQYF. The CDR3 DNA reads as TGTGCCAGCAGCCCCAAAGCGGGAGGGATCTACGAGCAGTACTTC.

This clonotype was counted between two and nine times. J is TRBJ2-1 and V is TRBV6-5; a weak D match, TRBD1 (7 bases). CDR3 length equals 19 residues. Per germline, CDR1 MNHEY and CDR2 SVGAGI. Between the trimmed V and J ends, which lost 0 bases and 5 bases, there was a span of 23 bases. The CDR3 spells CASSYSGGQFLRNDNEQFF. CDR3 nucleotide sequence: TGTGCCAGCAGTTACTCGGGGGGACAGTTCCTGCGGAATGACAATGAGCAGTTCTTC.

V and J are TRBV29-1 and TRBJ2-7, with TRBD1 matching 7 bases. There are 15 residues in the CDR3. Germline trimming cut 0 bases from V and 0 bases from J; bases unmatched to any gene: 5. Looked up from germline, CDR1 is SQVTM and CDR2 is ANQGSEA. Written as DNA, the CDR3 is TGCAGCGTTGAAGAGTCAACAGGGGACTCCTACGAGCAGTACTTC. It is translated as CSVEESTGDSYEQYF.

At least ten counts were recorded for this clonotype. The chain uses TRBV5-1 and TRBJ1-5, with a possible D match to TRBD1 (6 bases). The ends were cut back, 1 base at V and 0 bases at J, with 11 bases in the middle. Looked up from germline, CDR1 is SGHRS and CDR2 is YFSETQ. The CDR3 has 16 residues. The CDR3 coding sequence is TGCGCCAGCAGCTTGACAGGGCCTCATAGCAATCAGCCCCAGCATTTT. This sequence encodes CASSLTGPHSNQPQHF.

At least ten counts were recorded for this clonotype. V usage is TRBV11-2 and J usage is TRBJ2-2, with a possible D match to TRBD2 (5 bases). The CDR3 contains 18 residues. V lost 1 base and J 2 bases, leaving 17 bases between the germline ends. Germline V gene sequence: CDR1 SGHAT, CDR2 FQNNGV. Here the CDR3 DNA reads TGTGCCAGCAGCTTAGGCCCTCCGGCTAGCTCTAACACCGGGGAGCTGTTTTTT. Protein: CASSLGPPASSNTGELFF.

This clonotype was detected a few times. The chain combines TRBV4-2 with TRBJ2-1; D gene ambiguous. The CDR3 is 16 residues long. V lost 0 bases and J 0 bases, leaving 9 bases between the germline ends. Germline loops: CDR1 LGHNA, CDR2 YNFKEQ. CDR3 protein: CASSQDGLSSYNEQFF. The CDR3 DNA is TGTGCCAGCAGCCAAGATGGGCTGAGCTCCTACAATGAGCAGTTCTTC.

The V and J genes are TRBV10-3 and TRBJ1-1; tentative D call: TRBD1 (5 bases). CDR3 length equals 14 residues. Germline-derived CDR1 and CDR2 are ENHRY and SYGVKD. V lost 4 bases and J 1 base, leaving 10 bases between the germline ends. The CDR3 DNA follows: TGTGCCATCAGTGCCGGGACGGAGAACACTGAAGCTTTCTTT. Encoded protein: CAISAGTENTEAFF.

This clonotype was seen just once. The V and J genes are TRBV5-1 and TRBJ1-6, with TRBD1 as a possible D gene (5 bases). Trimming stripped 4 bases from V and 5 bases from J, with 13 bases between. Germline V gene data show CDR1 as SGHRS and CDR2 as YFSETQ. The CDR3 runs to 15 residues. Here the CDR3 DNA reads TGCGCCAGCAGCCCGGACGGGGCCAATAATTCACCCCTCCACTTT. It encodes CASSPDGANNSPLHF.

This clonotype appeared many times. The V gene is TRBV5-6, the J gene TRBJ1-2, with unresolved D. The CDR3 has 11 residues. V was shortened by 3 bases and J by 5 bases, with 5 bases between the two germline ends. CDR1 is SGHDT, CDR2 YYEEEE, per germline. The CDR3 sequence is CASSWGYGYTF. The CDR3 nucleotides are TGTGCCAGCAGCTGGGGTTATGGCTACACCTTC.

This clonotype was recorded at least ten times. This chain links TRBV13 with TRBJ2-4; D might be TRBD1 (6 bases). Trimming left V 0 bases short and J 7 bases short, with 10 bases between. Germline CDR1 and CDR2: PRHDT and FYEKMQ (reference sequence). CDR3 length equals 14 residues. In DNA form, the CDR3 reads TGTGCCAGCAGCTTAGGTACAGGGCCTAACATTCAGTACTTC. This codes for CASSLGTGPNIQYF.

The chain's CDR3 is CASSFQQVNEQYF. In DNA form, the CDR3 reads TGTGCCAGCAGTTTCCAACAGGTAAACGAGCAGTACTTC. The chain uses TRBV12-3 or TRBV12-4 and TRBJ2-7; possible D gene TRBD1, 5 bases. V was trimmed by 3 bases and J by 5 bases, leaving 11 bases between them. The CDR3 length is 13 residues.

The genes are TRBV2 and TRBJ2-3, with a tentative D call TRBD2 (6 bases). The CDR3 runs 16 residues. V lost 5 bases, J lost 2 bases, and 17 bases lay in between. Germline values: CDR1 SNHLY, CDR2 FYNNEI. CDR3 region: CASSSRMAGSTDTQYF. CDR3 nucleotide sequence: TGTGCCAGCAGTTCCCGCATGGCGGGGTCCACAGATACGCAGTATTTT.